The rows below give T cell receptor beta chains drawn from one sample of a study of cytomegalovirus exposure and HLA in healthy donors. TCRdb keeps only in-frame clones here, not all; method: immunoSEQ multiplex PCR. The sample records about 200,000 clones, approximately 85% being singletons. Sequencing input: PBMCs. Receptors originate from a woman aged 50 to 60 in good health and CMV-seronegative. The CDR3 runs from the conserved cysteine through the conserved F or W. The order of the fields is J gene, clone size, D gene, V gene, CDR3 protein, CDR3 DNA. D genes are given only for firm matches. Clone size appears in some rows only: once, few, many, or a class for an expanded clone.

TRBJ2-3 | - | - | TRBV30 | CAWSGGHTLNRAPEGTQYF | TGTGCCTGGAGTGGGGGGCACACCCTGAACAGGGCCCCAGAAGGGACGCAGTATTTT
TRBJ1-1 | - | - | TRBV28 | CASSLYRDGQANTEAFF | TGTGCCAGCAGTTTATACAGGGATGGGCAGGCGAACACTGAAGCTTTCTTT
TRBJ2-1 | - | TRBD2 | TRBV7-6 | CASSLGLAGGPNEQFF | TGTGCCAGCAGCTTAGGATTAGCGGGAGGGCCTAATGAGCAGTTCTTC
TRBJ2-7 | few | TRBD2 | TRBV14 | CASSQGRTSTYEQYF | TGTGCCAGCAGCCAAGGTCGGACTAGCACGTACGAGCAGTACTTC
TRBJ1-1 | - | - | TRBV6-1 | CASSIQGLNTEAFF | TGTGCCAGCAGCATTCAGGGGTTGAACACTGAAGCTTTCTTT
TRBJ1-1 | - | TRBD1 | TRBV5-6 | CASSGTYRGKNTEAFF | TGTGCCAGCAGCGGAACATACAGGGGGAAGAACACTGAAGCTTTCTTT
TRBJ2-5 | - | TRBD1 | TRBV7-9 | CASSRTGRQETQYF | TGTGCCAGCAGCCGGACAGGGCGTCAAGAGACCCAGTACTTC
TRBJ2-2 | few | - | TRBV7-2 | CASSLVPNTGELFF | TGTGCCAGCAGCTTAGTTCCTAACACCGGGGAGCTGTTTTTT
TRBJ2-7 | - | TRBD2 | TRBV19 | CASRPGTSGRGADYEQYF | TGTGCCAGTAGGCCCGGGACTAGCGGGAGAGGGGCTGACTACGAGCAGTACTTC
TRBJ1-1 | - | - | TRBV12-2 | CASRLAGRQGEREDTEAFF | TGTGCAAGTCGCTTAGCGGGGCGGCAGGGTGAGAGAGAGGACACTGAAGCTTTCTTT
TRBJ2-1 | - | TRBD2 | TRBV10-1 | CASESGRVDNEQFF | TGCGCCAGCGAGAGCGGGAGGGTTGACAATGAGCAGTTCTTC
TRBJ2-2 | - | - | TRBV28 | CASSLIRRLTGELFF | TGTGCCAGCAGTTTAATCCGTAGACTCACCGGGGAGCTGTTTTTT
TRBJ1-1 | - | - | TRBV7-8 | CASRPAGGSLSPNTEAFF | TGTGCCAGCAGACCCGCGGGGGGCTCCTTATCTCCTAACACTGAAGCTTTCTTT
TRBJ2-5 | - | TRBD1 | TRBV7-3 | CASSLKAGGGETQYF | TGTGCCAGCAGCTTAAAGGCAGGGGGCGGAGAGACCCAGTACTTC
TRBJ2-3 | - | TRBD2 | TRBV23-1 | CASSPGTITDTQYF | TGCGCCAGCAGTCCGGGGACTATCACAGATACGCAGTATTTT
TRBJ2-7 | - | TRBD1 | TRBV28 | CASGTDLYEQYF | TGTGCATCCGGGACAGACCTTTACGAGCAGTACTTC
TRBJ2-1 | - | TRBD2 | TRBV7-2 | CASSFGTSRSYNEQFF | TGTGCCAGCAGCTTTGGGACTAGTCGCTCCTACAATGAGCAGTTCTTC
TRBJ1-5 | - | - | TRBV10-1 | CASSASDSQNQPQHF | TGCGCCAGCAGTGCGTCGGACAGTCAGAATCAGCCCCAGCATTTT
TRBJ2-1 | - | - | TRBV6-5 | CASSLWRSSYNEQFF | TGTGCCAGCAGTTTGTGGCGGAGCTCCTACAATGAGCAGTTCTTC
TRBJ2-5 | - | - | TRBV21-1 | CASSKVFCGRGTSGLTKETQYF | TGTGCCAGCAGCAAAGTATTCTGCGGGCGGGGGACTAGCGGGTTAACTAAAGAGACCCAGTACTTC
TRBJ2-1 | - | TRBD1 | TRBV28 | CASSLVGQGVNNEQFF | TGTGCCAGCAGTTTGGTGGGGCAGGGGGTAAACAATGAGCAGTTCTTC
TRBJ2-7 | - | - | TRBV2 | CASKGLVGAAYEQYF | TGTGCCAGCAAGGGTCTGGTGGGGGCAGCCTACGAGCAGTACTTC
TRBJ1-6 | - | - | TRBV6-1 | CASSVAGSLTSPLHF | TGTGCCAGCAGTGTGGCAGGGTCACTTACTTCACCCCTCCACTTT
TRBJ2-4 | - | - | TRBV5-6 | CASSLNLANIQYF | TGTGCCAGCAGCTTGAACCTAGCGAACATTCAGTACTTC